The clone carrying this T cell receptor (beta chain) was observed once. The record originates from a study of blood T cell repertoires in COVID-19. For the study at large: Sample material is recorded as cDNA or gDNA derived from T cells, B-cell-depleted T cells, or PBMCs.

The CDR3 contains 16 residues. The trim removed 2 bases at V and 4 bases at J, leaving 7 bases unmatched. Germline values: CDR1 SGHVS, CDR2 FQNEAQ. Study processing details: Amplification from reference gene primers served as the basis for estimated nucleated cell counts. Repertoires were generated with immunoSEQ multiplex PCR, while TCRdb's copy carries only in-frame clones and drops some. V, J and clone size are those of that table, while D and trimming were read from the DNA. The sample lists roughly 350,000 clones, about 88% seen once, with 7% to 8% in the top ten. Sequencing input: peripheral blood. The chain couples TRBV7-8 to TRBJ1-4; TRBD1 matches at 7 bases. This TCR derives from a woman in her 70s with COVID-19, enrolled during active disease. CDR3 residues: CASSLRRGPVNEKLFF. CDR3 nucleotide sequence: TGTGCCAGCAGCTTAAGGAGGGGGCCGGTTAATGAAAAACTGTTTTTT.